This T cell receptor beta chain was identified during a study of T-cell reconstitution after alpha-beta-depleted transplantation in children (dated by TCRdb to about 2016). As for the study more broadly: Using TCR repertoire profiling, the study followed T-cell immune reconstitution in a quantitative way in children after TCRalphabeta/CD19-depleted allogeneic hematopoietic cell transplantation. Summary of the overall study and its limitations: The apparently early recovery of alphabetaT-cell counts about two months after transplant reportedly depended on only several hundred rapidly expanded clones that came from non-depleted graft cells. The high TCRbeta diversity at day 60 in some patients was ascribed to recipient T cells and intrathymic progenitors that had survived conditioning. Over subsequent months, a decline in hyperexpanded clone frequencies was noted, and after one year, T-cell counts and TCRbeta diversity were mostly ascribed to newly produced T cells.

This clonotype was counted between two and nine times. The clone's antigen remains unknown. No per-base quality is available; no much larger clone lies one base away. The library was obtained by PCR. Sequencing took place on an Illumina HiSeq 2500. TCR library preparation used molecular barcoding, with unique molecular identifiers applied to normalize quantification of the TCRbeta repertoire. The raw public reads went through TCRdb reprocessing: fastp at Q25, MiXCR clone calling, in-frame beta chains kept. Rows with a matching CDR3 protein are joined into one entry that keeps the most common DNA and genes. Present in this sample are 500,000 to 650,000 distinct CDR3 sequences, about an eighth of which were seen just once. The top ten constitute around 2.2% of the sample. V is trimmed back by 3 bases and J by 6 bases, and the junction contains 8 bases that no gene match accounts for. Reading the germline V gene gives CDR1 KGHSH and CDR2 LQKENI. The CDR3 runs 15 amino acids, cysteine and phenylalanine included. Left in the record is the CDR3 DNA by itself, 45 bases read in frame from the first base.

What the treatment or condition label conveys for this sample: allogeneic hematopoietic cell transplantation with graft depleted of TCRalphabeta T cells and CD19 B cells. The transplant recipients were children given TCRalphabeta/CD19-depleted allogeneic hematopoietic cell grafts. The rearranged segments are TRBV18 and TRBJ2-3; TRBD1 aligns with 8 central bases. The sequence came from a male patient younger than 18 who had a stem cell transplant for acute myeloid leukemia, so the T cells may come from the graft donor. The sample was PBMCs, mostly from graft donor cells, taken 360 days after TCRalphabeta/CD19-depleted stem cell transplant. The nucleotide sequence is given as TGTGCCAGCTCACCCGGACAGGGTAGTTTGGATACGCAGTATTTT. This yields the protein CASSPGQGSLDTQYF.